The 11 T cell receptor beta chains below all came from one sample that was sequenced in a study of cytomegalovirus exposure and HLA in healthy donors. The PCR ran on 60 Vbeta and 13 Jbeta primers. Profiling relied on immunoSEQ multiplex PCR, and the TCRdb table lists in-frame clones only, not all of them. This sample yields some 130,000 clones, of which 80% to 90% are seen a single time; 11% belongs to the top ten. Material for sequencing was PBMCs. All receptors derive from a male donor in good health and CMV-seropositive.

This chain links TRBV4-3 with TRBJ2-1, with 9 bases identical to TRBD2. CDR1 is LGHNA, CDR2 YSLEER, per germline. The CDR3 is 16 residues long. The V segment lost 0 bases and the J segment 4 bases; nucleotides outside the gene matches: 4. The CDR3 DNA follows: TGCGCCAGCAGCCAAGATTCTAGCGGGACGTACAATGAGCAGTTCTTC. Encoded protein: CASSQDSSGTYNEQFF.

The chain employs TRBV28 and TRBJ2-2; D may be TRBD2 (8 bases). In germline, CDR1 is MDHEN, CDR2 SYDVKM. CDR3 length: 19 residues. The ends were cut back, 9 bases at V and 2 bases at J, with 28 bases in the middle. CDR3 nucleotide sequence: TGTGCCAGAACCCCCGGGACAGCGAGCGGGAGTGGCAACACCGGGGAGCTGTTTTTT. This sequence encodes CARTPGTASGSGNTGELFF.

CDR3 nucleotides: TGTGCCAGCAGCTTAGGGCCCACGGGACACACCGAGCAGTACTTC. The encoded protein is CASSLGPTGHTEQYF. V and J are TRBV7-2 and TRBJ2-5, with D tentatively TRBD1 (6 bases). The DNA end is a closer match to TRBJ2-7, so the J assignment may be wrong. This CDR3 spans 15 amino acids. Per the germline V gene, CDR1 is SGHTA and CDR2 is FQGNSA.

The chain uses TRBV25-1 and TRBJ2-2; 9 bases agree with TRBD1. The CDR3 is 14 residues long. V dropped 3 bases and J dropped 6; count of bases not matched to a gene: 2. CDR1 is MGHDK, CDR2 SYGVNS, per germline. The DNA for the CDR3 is TGTGCCAGCAGTGATACAGGGGGCCCCGGGGAGCTGTTTTTT. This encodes CASSDTGGPGELFF. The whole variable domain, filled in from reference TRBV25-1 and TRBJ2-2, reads EADIYQTPRYLVIGTGKKITLECSQTMGHDKMYWYQQDPGMELHLIHYSYGVNSTEKGDLSSESTVSRIRTEHFPLTLESARPSHTSQYLCASSDTGGPGELFFGEGSRLTVL.

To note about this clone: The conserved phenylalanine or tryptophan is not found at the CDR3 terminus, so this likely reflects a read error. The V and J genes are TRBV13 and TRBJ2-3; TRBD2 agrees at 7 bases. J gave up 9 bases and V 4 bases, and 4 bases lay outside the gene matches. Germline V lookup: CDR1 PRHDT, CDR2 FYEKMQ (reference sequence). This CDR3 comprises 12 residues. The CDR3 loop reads CASSSGEGTQYL. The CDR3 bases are TGTGCCAGCAGCTCGGGGGAGGGAACGCAGTATCTT.

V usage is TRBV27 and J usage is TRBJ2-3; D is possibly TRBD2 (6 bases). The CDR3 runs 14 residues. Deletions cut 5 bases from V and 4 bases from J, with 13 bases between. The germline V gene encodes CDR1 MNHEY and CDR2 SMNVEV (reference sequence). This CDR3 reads CASSLATSSDTQYF. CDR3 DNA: TGTGCCAGCAGTCTTGCGACTAGTTCAGATACGCAGTATTTT.

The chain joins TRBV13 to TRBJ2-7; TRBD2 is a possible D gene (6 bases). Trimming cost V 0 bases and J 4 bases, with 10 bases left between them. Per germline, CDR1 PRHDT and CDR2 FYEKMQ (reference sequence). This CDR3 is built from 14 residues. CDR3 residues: CASSLGGAGYEQYF. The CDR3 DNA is TGTGCCAGCAGCTTAGGAGGGGCGGGGTACGAGCAGTACTTC.

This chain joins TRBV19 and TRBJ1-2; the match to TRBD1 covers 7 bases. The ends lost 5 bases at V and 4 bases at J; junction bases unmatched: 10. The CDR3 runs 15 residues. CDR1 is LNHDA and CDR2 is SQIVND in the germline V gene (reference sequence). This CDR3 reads CASSFTGTAIYGYTF. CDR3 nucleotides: TGTGCCAGTAGTTTCACCGGGACAGCCATCTATGGCTACACCTTC.

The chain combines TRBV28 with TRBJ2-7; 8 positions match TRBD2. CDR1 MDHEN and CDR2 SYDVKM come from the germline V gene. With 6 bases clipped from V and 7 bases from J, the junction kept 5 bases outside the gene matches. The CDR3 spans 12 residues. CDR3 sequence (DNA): TGTGCCAGCAGCCTGACTAGCGTTGAGCAGTACTTC. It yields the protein CASSLTSVEQYF.

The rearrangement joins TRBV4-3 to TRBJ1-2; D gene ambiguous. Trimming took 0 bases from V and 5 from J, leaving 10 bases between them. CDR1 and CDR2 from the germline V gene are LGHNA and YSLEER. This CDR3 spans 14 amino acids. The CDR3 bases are TGCGCCAGCAGCCAAGATCGGGGTGAATATGGCTACACCTTC. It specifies CASSQDRGEYGYTF.

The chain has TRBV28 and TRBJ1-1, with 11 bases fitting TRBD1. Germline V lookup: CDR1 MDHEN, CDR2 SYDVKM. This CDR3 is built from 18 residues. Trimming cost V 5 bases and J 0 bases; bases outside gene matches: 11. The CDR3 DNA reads TGTGCCAGCAGTCCGGGGACAGGGGGGACCCCCATGAACACTGAAGCTTTCTTT. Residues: CASSPGTGGTPMNTEAFF.